These 28 T cell receptor beta chains share one sample of origin, sequenced in a study of T cell repertoires in cytomegalovirus infection. TCRdb re-analysed the reads in MiXCR, keeping a single row per CDR3 protein. Of just under 500,000 distinct CDR3 sequences in the sample, roughly 34% were seen once. The antigens of these receptors remain unknown. The specimen was cultured PBMCs, collected from culture after CMV antigen stimulation. Receptors were obtained from a human donor in good health (CMV status not recorded). Some clones in this sample may be carry-over from other donors' samples.

This clonotype was recorded at least ten times. The chain employs TRBV19 and TRBJ1-4; D is undetermined. Germline CDR1 reads LNHDA; CDR2 reads SQIVND (reference sequence). The V gene lost 5 bases and the J gene lost 9 bases, with 13 bases spanning the gap. The CDR3 contains 13 residues. The CDR3 protein is CASSAGSSQKLFF. The CDR3 DNA follows: TGTGCCAGTAGTGCCGGGTCCAGTCAAAAACTGTTTTTT.

This chain links TRBV19 with TRBJ2-7, with 7 bases identical to TRBD2. V lost 7 bases, J lost 3 bases, and 12 bases stayed unmatched. The CDR3 totals 15 residues. The germline CDR1 and CDR2 sequences are LNHDA and SQIVND (reference sequence). This CDR3 is CASTADGEGIYEQYF. The CDR3 nucleotides are TGTGCCAGTACCGCAGACGGGGAGGGGATCTACGAGCAGTACTTC.

This sequence joins TRBV27 and TRBJ1-2; maybe TRBD1 (5 bases). The germline V and J ends were trimmed by 4 bases and 4 bases, with 16 bases remaining between them. CDR1 is MNHEY, CDR2 SMNVEV, per germline (reference sequence). The CDR3 is 15 residues long. The CDR3 DNA is TGTGCCAGCAGTTCCCTCGGGACCGTAGCCTATGGCTACACCTTC. Its protein is CASSSLGTVAYGYTF.

This clonotype was recorded a few times. The rearrangement links TRBV7-9 to TRBJ1-4; no clear D gene. V was pared by 5 bases and J by 8 bases, with 15 bases between. CDR1 and CDR2 from the germline V gene are SEHNR and FQNEAQ (reference sequence). This CDR3 is 14 amino acids long. The CDR3 loop is CASSVRAGEEKLFF. Here the CDR3 DNA reads TGTGCCAGCAGCGTAAGGGCAGGAGAGGAAAAACTGTTTTTT.

This clonotype was picked up many times. The chain links TRBV7-2 to TRBJ2-3, with a tentative D call TRBD2 (6 bases). Looked up from germline, CDR1 is SGHTA and CDR2 is FQGNSA. Trimming left V 5 bases short and J 1 base short, with 16 bases between. The CDR3 covers 16 residues. CDR3 sequence (DNA): TGTGCCAGCAGCCCGCCCTCCGGGGGAGGCACAGATACGCAGTATTTT. Translation: CASSPPSGGGTDTQYF.

About this clonotype itself: Given a much more abundant clone one base away, this may be a read error. Here the CDR3 DNA reads TGTGCCAGCTCACCATATAGGGGGCAGAACACTGGAGCTTTCTTT. Residues: CASSPYRGQNTGAFF. The chain uses TRBV18 and TRBJ1-1, with 7 nucleotides matching TRBD1. The CDR3 is 15 amino acids. Germline loops: CDR1 KGHSH, CDR2 LQKENI.

The chain links TRBV7-2 to TRBJ1-3; maybe TRBD1 (5 bases). Per germline, CDR1 SGHTA and CDR2 FQGNSA. The V end was cut by 4 bases, the J end by 0 bases, with 16 bases between. CDR3 length: 17 amino acids. CDR3: CASSSTGTASSGNTIYF. The CDR3 region has the DNA TGTGCCAGCAGCTCTACCGGGACCGCTAGCTCTGGAAACACCATATATTTT.

The rearrangement uses TRBV28 and TRBJ1-1, with 7 bases identical to TRBD1. From germline, CDR1 is MDHEN and CDR2 SYDVKM. Trimming at V came to 4 bases and at J to 11 bases, leaving 16 bases not matched to a gene. This CDR3 region has 15 residues. Here the CDR3 reads CASSWVRQGHLRAFF. CDR3 nucleotides: TGTGCCAGCAGTTGGGTTAGACAGGGCCACCTTCGGGCTTTCTTT.

The table lists this clonotype with a few counts. The chain is built from TRBV6-6 and TRBJ1-4; D remains unclear. Per the germline V gene, CDR1 is MNHNY and CDR2 is SVGAGI (reference sequence). The CDR3 runs to 14 residues. Trimming cost V 5 bases and J 7 bases, with 14 bases left between them. The CDR3 region is CASSDTVQGEKLFF. CDR3 DNA: TGTGCCAGCAGTGACACGGTTCAAGGTGAAAAACTGTTTTTT.

V gene TRBV19 combines with J gene TRBJ1-2; 10 positions match TRBD1. The CDR3 is made up of 16 amino acids. Germline V CDR1 and CDR2: LNHDA, SQIVND (reference sequence). Losses at the gene ends were 4 bases for V and 0 bases for J; bases not matched to a gene: 5. As DNA, the CDR3 is TGTGCCAGTAGTAGGGACAGGGGCTTAGCTAACTATGGCTACACCTTC. Translation gives CASSRDRGLANYGYTF.

The chain joins TRBV30 to TRBJ1-2; a possible D gene is TRBD1 (5 bases). The CDR3 is 14 residues long. Germline V gene sequence: CDR1 GTSNPN, CDR2 SVGIG (reference sequence). The V end was cut by 3 bases, the J end by 3 bases, with 14 bases between. CDR3 sequence: CAWRHGGRYYGYTF. The CDR3 DNA follows: TGTGCCTGGAGACATGGGGGAAGGTACTATGGCTACACCTTC.

V gene TRBV10-3 combines with J gene TRBJ1-3, with a possible D match to TRBD1 (5 bases). Germline V gene lookup returns CDR1 ENHRY and CDR2 SYGVKD. Trimming cost V 6 bases and J 0 bases, with 18 bases left between them. The CDR3 covers 17 residues. The CDR3 loop reads CAIRLDAGTSSGNTIYF. In DNA, the CDR3 is TGTGCCATCAGGCTGGATGCAGGGACGAGCTCTGGAAACACCATATATTTT.

A word on this clonotype: The junction differs from germline at one of its ends, possibly a read error. This chain joins TRBV6-2 or TRBV6-3 and TRBJ1-2; D might be TRBD1 (6 bases). Germline CDR1 MNHEY, CDR2 SVGEGT. CDR3 length: 15 residues. In nucleotides, the CDR3 is TGTGCCAGCATCCCCGGGGGGACATCGGACTATGGCTACATCTTC. This codes for CASIPGGTSDYGYIF.

This clonotype turned up a few times. The chain links TRBV4-1 to TRBJ2-7; weak D call: TRBD2 (5 bases). This CDR3 has 15 amino acids. The V end was cut by 0 bases, the J end by 3 bases, with 12 bases between. From germline, CDR1 is MGHRA and CDR2 YSYEKL. The CDR3 coding sequence is TGCGCCAGCAGCCAAGAGCGGACCCGGGGCTACGAGCAGTACGTC. Protein: CASSQERTRGYEQYV.

The chain has TRBV5-1 and TRBJ2-2, with 8 bases that match TRBD2. After removal of 4 bases from V and 3 bases from J, the junction contained 8 bases not matched to a gene. This CDR3 has 16 residues. Germline V gene lookup returns CDR1 SGHRS and CDR2 YFSETQ. This chain's CDR3 is CASSPSGSSYTGELFF. CDR3 DNA sequence: TGCGCCAGCAGCCCAAGCGGGAGTTCGTACACCGGGGAGCTGTTTTTT.

This clonotype was observed a handful of times. This chain joins TRBV4-3 and TRBJ2-3; TRBD1 agrees at 7 bases. Germline CDR1 is LGHNA and CDR2 is YSLEER. With V trimmed by 3 bases and J by 2 bases, 8 bases remained unmatched. The CDR3 is made up of 16 amino acids. CDR3 sequence (DNA): TGCGCCAGCAGCCAGGATACAGGGGCAGACACAGATACGCAGTATTTT. Translation gives CASSQDTGADTDTQYF.

Remarks on this clonotype: Its ends do not fully match the called genes, so a read error is possible. This chain joins TRBV4-1 and TRBJ2-5; 8 bases line up with TRBD1. The CDR3 consists of 16 residues. Germline values: CDR1 MGHRA, CDR2 YSYEKL. The CDR3 spells CASSQWTGQYQETQYF. Here the CDR3 DNA reads TGTGCCAGCAGCCAATGGACAGGGCAGTACCAAGAGACCCAGTACTTC.

J is TRBJ1-4 and V is TRBV7-4; D unclear. Germline V CDR1 and CDR2: SGHVT, SQSDAQ. V was cut by 2 bases and J by 8 bases, with 9 bases left in between. The CDR3 has 13 amino acids. CDR3 in DNA: TGTGCCAGCAGCTTATGGAGTAGCGAAAAACTGTTTTTT. Translation: CASSLWSSEKLFF.

This clonotype was observed at least ten times. V is TRBV6-2 or TRBV6-3 and J is TRBJ2-1, with 8 bases matching TRBD2. V was clipped by 6 bases and J by 0 bases; unmatched bases: 10. The CDR3 has 17 amino acids. Germline V gene data show CDR1 as MNHEY and CDR2 as SVGEGT. The CDR3 coding sequence is TGTGCCAGCAGCCAGACTAGCGTTGAACTCTCCTACAATGAGCAGTTCTTC. It translates to CASSQTSVELSYNEQFF.

The rearrangement joins TRBV10-3 to TRBJ2-3, with TRBD2 identical over 10 bases. This CDR3 region has 15 residues. Germline-derived CDR1 and CDR2 are ENHRY and SYGVKD. Trimming cost V 11 bases and J 4 bases; bases outside gene matches: 12. The CDR3 spells CALGTSALSSDTQYF. CDR3 in DNA: TGTGCCCTCGGGACTAGCGCCTTAAGCTCAGATACGCAGTATTTT.

This clonotype was found a few times. The rearrangement links TRBV11-3 to TRBJ2-5, with a weak D call TRBD2 (6 bases). The CDR3 consists of 16 residues. Deletions cut 1 base from V and 5 bases from J, with 17 bases between. Germline assignment: CDR1 SGHNT and CDR2 YENEEA. In DNA, the CDR3 is TGTGCCAGCAGCTTAGGAACCGGGTCAGGGAGGGAGACCCAGTACTTC. Translation: CASSLGTGSGRETQYF.

This clonotype was picked up a small number of times. V and J are TRBV7-9 and TRBJ1-1; 8 bases line up with TRBD1. J was trimmed by 3 bases and V by 1 base; bases with no gene match: 10. From germline, CDR1 is SEHNR and CDR2 FQNEAQ (reference sequence). The CDR3 runs 17 residues. CDR3 amino acids: CASSLGWQGALDTEAFF. CDR3 coding DNA: TGTGCCAGCAGCTTAGGGTGGCAGGGGGCGTTGGACACTGAAGCTTTCTTT.

This clonotype was detected ten times or more. The chain joins TRBV7-2 to TRBJ1-1; 8 bases agree with TRBD1. This CDR3 spans 13 amino acids. V shed 4 bases and J 3 bases; nucleotides not matched to a gene: 1. Germline V lookup: CDR1 SGHTA, CDR2 FQGNSA. As DNA, the CDR3 is TGTGCCAGCAGCTCGGACAGGGACACTGAAGCTTTCTTT. Translating it yields CASSSDRDTEAFF.

The J gene is TRBJ1-4, the V gene TRBV6-6, with a tentative D call TRBD1 (5 bases). The V end was cut by 7 bases, the J end by 8 bases, with 23 bases between. Germline V gene lookup returns CDR1 MNHNY and CDR2 SVGAGI (reference sequence). The CDR3 totals 16 residues. This chain's CDR3 is CASNGAGRHSGEKLFF. CDR3 nucleotides: TGTGCCAGCAATGGGGCAGGCCGGCATTCAGGAGAAAAACTGTTTTTT.

This clonotype was detected a few times. The chain has TRBV10-3 and TRBJ1-5, with D possibly matching TRBD1 (6 bases). Trimming cost V 6 bases and J 1 base, with 16 bases left between them. The CDR3 runs 16 residues. Germline loops: CDR1 ENHRY, CDR2 SYGVKD. DNA of the CDR3: TGTGCCATCAGCGCGGATCAGGGGATAAGCAATCAGCCCCAGCATTTT. This encodes CAISADQGISNQPQHF.

In its sample, this clonotype was seen a few times. This chain connects TRBV20-1 to TRBJ1-2, with a possible D match to TRBD1 (5 bases). Deletions cut 5 bases from V and 8 bases from J, with 18 bases between. This CDR3 spans 13 amino acids. CDR1 is DFQATT and CDR2 is SNEGSKA in the germline V gene (reference sequence). Written as DNA, the CDR3 is TGCAGTGCTGGGGGGGGACTCCACAGGGGCTACACCTTC. Protein: CSAGGGLHRGYTF.

V usage is TRBV7-8 and J usage is TRBJ1-2, with D perhaps matching TRBD1 (5 bases). CDR1 is SGHVS and CDR2 is FQNEAQ in the germline V gene. The length of the CDR3 is 13 residues. V lost 5 bases to trimming and J lost 5 bases, with 12 bases between them. CDR3 nucleotide sequence: TGTGCCAGCAGCGGAGACAGCAGATATGGCTACACCTTC. Amino acid sequence: CASSGDSRYGYTF.

V is TRBV7-3 and J is TRBJ2-3; D is ambiguous. Germline V gene lookup returns CDR1 SGHTA and CDR2 FQGTGA. CDR3 size: 13 residues. V was shortened by 5 bases and J by 7 bases, with 13 bases between the two germline ends. CDR3 amino acids: CASSTDPGNTQYF. CDR3 coding DNA: TGTGCCAGCAGCACAGACCCAGGAAATACGCAGTATTTT.